This is a list of T cell receptor beta chains from one sample in a study of blood T cell repertoires in COVID-19. The protocol was immunoSEQ multiplex PCR, while the TCRdb copy is restricted to in-frame clones and leaves out a portion. The sample lists about 160,000 clones; roughly 93% were seen once. Sequencing was done on a sample of peripheral blood. The receptors were gathered from a man between 18 and 29 years old with acute or convalescent COVID-19. Each CDR3 is given with its conserved first and last residue. The D gene is left open where the match is weak. Rows may omit the clone size; those that give it use once, few, many or a size class.

J gene,V gene,D gene,clone size,CDR3 DNA,CDR3 protein
TRBJ2-1,TRBV5-1,TRBD2,NA,TGCGCCAGCAGCTTGTCCCCTACTCCGGGACTATTGACCTCGGAGCAGTTCTTC,CASSLSPTPGLLTSEQFF
TRBJ2-5,TRBV6-5,NA,NA,TGTGCCAGCCGGGGGGAGACAGGCGGTACGGGGACCCAGTACTTC,CASRGETGGTGTQYF
TRBJ2-1,TRBV4-2,NA,NA,TGTGCCAGCAGCCAAGACAGGTCGGTAGCGAAAAACAATGAGCAGTTCTTC,CASSQDRSVAKNNEQFF
TRBJ1-2,TRBV5-1,NA,NA,TGCGCCAGCAGCTTGGGCCCCTTAGGGGATGGCTACACCTTC,CASSLGPLGDGYTF
TRBJ2-7,TRBV2,NA,few,TGTGCCAGCAGTGTACTAGGGAGTTCCTACGAGCAGTACTTC,CASSVLGSSYEQYF
TRBJ2-5,TRBV25-1,TRBD2,NA,TGTGCCAGCAGTGAACTAGCGGAGTACCAAGAGACCCAGTACTTC,CASSELAEYQETQYF
TRBJ1-2,TRBV19,TRBD1,few,TGTGCCAGTAGTTACCGGGACAGCCTCTATGGCTACACCTTC,CASSYRDSLYGYTF
TRBJ2-1,TRBV15,NA,NA,TGTGCCACCAGCAGGCCCGGACTCAGCTCCTACAATGAGCAGTTCTTC,CATSRPGLSSYNEQFF
TRBJ1-4,TRBV6-5,TRBD1,NA,TGTGCCAGCAGTCCACCGAGGACAGGGTACGAAAAACTGTTTTTT,CASSPPRTGYEKLFF
TRBJ1-2,TRBV2,NA,NA,TGTGCCAGCGGTTCAGGGGCCAACTATGGCTACACCTTC,CASGSGANYGYTF
TRBJ1-2,TRBV6-5,TRBD1,NA,TGTGCCAGCAGTTACTCCGGACAGGGGCTTGTCTATGGCTACACCTTC,CASSYSGQGLVYGYTF
TRBJ1-2,TRBV27,NA,NA,TGTGCCAGCAGACGGATAATTGTGACAGGAGGAATTAACTATGGCTACACCTTC,CASRRIIVTGGINYGYTF
TRBJ1-1,TRBV11-2,TRBD1,NA,TGTGCCAGCAGCCAGGGGGCGCCGGTCACTGAAGCTTTCTTT,CASSQGAPVTEAFF
TRBJ1-3,TRBV3-1/TRBV3-2,NA,once,TGTGCCAGCAGCCGACAGATCTCTGGAAACACCATATATTTT,CASSRQISGNTIYF
TRBJ2-3,TRBV27,TRBD1,NA,TGTGCCAGCAGTTCTCCCAGCTACAGGGGGCAGGCAGATACGCAGTATTTT,CASSSPSYRGQADTQYF
TRBJ2-3,TRBV19,NA,NA,TGTGCCAGTAGTATGGTCTCCCGGAGCGGCTCGGCTTCCACAGATACGCAGTATTTT,CASSMVSRSGSASTDTQYF
TRBJ2-3,TRBV19,NA,NA,TGTGCCAGTAGTCTCTCCCGGAGAGAGGCCGATACGCAGTATTTT,CASSLSRREADTQYF
TRBJ1-2,TRBV5-1,NA,NA,TGCGCCAGCAGCTTGGGGCAGGACTATGGCTACACCTTC,CASSLGQDYGYTF
TRBJ2-2,TRBV27,TRBD2,NA,TGTGCCAGCAGTTTTTCTGCGGGAGTAGTTTTGGGCGGGGAGCTGTTTTTT,CASSFSAGVVLGGELFF
TRBJ2-2,TRBV18,NA,NA,TGTGCCAGCTCACCACAAAAGGAGAAAGCGAACACCGGGGAGCTGTTTTTT,CASSPQKEKANTGELFF
TRBJ2-3,TRBV30,TRBD2,once,TGTGCCTGGAGCCCGGGGCTAGCGGGAGCGGGAGATACGCAGTATTTT,CAWSPGLAGAGDTQYF
TRBJ2-5,TRBV12-5,TRBD1,NA,TGTGCTAGTGGTTTGCGGACAGGGAGAGAAGAGACCCAGTACTTC,CASGLRTGREETQYF
TRBJ2-1,TRBV2,TRBD1,NA,TGTGCCAGCAGGGCCGGGACAGGGTTTACGGATGAGCAGTTCTTC,CASRAGTGFTDEQFF
TRBJ1-5,TRBV5-6,TRBD1,NA,TGTGCCAGCAGCTCTACAGGGGGGCTCAATCAGCCCCAGCATTTT,CASSSTGGLNQPQHF
TRBJ2-3,TRBV25-1,NA,NA,TGTGCCAGCAGTGCGGTGACTAGTCCAGATACGCAGTATTTT,CASSAVTSPDTQYF
TRBJ2-2,TRBV19,TRBD1,NA,TGTGCCAGTAACGACTACGGGGACAGGGGTACCGGGGAGCTGTTTTTT,CASNDYGDRGTGELFF
TRBJ2-7,TRBV5-1,TRBD1,NA,TGCGCCAGCAGCCCAGTCCCCGCGACAGGGGTCTACGACGAGCAGTACTTC,CASSPVPATGVYDEQYF
TRBJ2-5,TRBV19,TRBD1,NA,TGTGCCAGTAGTTCACGGACAGGGTTTTGGGAGACCCAGTACTTC,CASSSRTGFWETQYF
TRBJ2-3,TRBV19,NA,NA,TGTGCCAGTAGTATCCCAGGGGGCACAGATACGCAGTATTTT,CASSIPGGTDTQYF
TRBJ2-1,TRBV6-5,NA,once,TGTGCCAGCAGCTTGGAACGTCGGGGGAATGAGCAGTTCTTC,CASSLERRGNEQFF
TRBJ2-1,TRBV6-2/TRBV6-3,TRBD2,NA,TGTGCCAGCAGTTTAGCGGGAGTCCCCGAGCAGTTCTTC,CASSLAGVPEQFF
TRBJ1-2,TRBV11-2,NA,NA,TGTGCCAGCAGCACGACCTCCACAGCTAACTATGGCTACACCTTC,CASSTTSTANYGYTF
TRBJ1-1,TRBV6-5,NA,NA,TGTGCCAGCAGGAACCATGGGACACCCGGGAAAGCTTTCTTT,CASRNHGTPGKAFF
TRBJ2-1,TRBV9,NA,NA,TGTGCCAGCAGCGTAGGAGGGAAGCTCCGCGATGAGCAGTTCTTC,CASSVGGKLRDEQFF
TRBJ1-6,TRBV2,NA,NA,TGTGCCAGCAGGGCGGCTGCTTATAATTCACCCCTCCACTTT,CASRAAAYNSPLHF
TRBJ2-1,TRBV2,NA,NA,TGTGCCAGCAGGCAGACACGTAGCTCCTACAATGAGCAGTTCTTC,CASRQTRSSYNEQFF
TRBJ2-1,TRBV19,NA,NA,TGTGCCAGTAGTTTGGCAATCCCCAGCCTAGCACCTGAGCAGTTCTTC,CASSLAIPSLAPEQFF
TRBJ1-2,TRBV5-1,NA,NA,TGCGCCAGCAGCTCCGGGGGGCCCTACTCGGGATATGGCTACACCTTC,CASSSGGPYSGYGYTF
TRBJ1-1,TRBV29-1,TRBD1,NA,TGCAGCGCTGACCAGGGGGTTCACACTGAAGCTTTCTTT,CSADQGVHTEAFF
TRBJ1-1,TRBV5-5,TRBD1,NA,TGTGCCAGCAGCTTGATTTTGGGACAGCAGGCTTTCTTT,CASSLILGQQAFF
TRBJ2-7,TRBV18,NA,NA,TGTGCCAGCTCACCATTGGGGACTCCTGTAAACGAGCAGTACTTC,CASSPLGTPVNEQYF
TRBJ2-1,TRBV5-1,NA,NA,TGCGCCAGCAGCGCACCGCCCCCCACAGGGAGATCGTCGTTGAATGAGCAGTTCTTC,CASSAPPPTGRSSLNEQFF